This TCR beta chain was observed in a study of T cell responses to AZD1222 COVID-19 vaccine. As for this clone: Its matching antigen is unknown.

General observations from the study: There were repertoire samples only from the period after the peak T cell response.

Germline CDR1 reads SGHRS; CDR2 reads YFSETQ. The CDR3 loop spans 13 amino acids. The ends were cut back, 4 bases at V and 5 bases at J, with 10 bases in the middle. Produced via immunoSEQ multiplex PCR; TCRdb's table is partial and in-frame only. The data show around 100,000 clones, over 75% seen once. The TCR comes from an adult in good health. Sequenced material: peripheral blood, taken on day 0 of AZD1222 vaccination. This chain uses TRBV5-1 with TRBJ1-5, with TRBD1 as a possible D gene (5 bases). The CDR3 region has the DNA TGCGCCAGCAGCCCCTGGGGGGATCAGCCCCAGCATTTT. Encoded protein: CASSPWGDQPQHF.